These T cell receptor beta chains were read from a single sample in a study of regulatory T cells in long-lasting Graves disease. TCRdb ran MiXCR on the multiplex PCR reads and lists one entry per CDR3 protein. The table has some 470,000 distinct CDR3 sequences, about 22% seen once. Sequences were derived from peripheral blood mononuclear cells (PBMCs), sampled when the disease was refractory, from a patient treated with antithyroid drugs. These receptors originate from a female donor with Graves disease. Each CDR3 is given with its conserved first and last residue. D genes are given only for firm matches. Size is stated for part of the rows, as once, few or many counts, or as a class when the clone is expanded.

.,TRBJ1-5,.,TRBV4-1,CASSQGGEGGQPQHF,TGTGCCAGCAGCCAAGGAGGAGAGGGCGGTCAGCCCCAGCATTTT
many,TRBJ1-4,.,TRBV12-3/TRBV12-4,CASSGGLIGHSTREKLFF,TGTGCCAGCAGTGGGGGTTTAATCGGCCACTCAACGCGAGAAAAACTGTTTTTT
many,TRBJ1-5,TRBD1,TRBV12-3/TRBV12-4,CASSLGTGGNQPQHF,TGTGCCAGCAGCCTCGGGACAGGGGGTAATCAGCCCCAGCATTTT
many,TRBJ1-5,.,TRBV2,CASSEIQGSNQPQHF,TGTGCCAGCAGTGAAATACAGGGAAGCAATCAGCCCCAGCATTTT
once,TRBJ2-7,TRBD1,TRBV28,CAISPGQGAEEQYF,TGTGCCATCTCCCCCGGACAGGGGGCGGAAGAGCAGTACTTC
many,TRBJ1-1,.,TRBV7-9,CASSKGTVNTEAFF,TGTGCCAGCAGCAAAGGGACGGTGAACACTGAAGCTTTCTTT
few,TRBJ2-1,TRBD1,TRBV20-1,CSALDRESYNEQFF,TGCAGTGCACTGGACAGGGAATCCTACAATGAGCAGTTCTTC
.,TRBJ1-6,.,TRBV20-1,CSARDSHNNSPLHF,TGCAGTGCTAGAGATAGCCATAATAATTCACCCCTCCACTTT
.,TRBJ1-6,.,TRBV24-1,CATSDCRDTHNSPLHF,TGTGCCACCAGTGATTGCCGGGACACCCATAATTCACCCCTCCACTTT
few,TRBJ1-5,TRBD1,TRBV6-1,CASSDRDRRGQPQHF,TGTGCCAGCAGTGACCGGGACAGGCGGGGCCAGCCCCAGCATTTT
many,TRBJ1-5,.,TRBV27,CASSLSRGVGQPQHF,TGTGCCAGCAGTTTATCCAGGGGAGTTGGGCAGCCCCAGCATTTT
.,TRBJ1-1,.,TRBV27,CASSLRLMNTEAFF,TGTGCCAGCAGTTTAAGGCTGATGAACACTGAAGCTTTCTTT
once,TRBJ2-1,.,TRBV28,CASSLGAYEQFF,TGTGCCAGCAGTTTAGGCGCTTATGAGCAGTTCTTC
.,TRBJ1-1,TRBD1,TRBV18,CASSQMTGRDTEAFF,TGTGCCAGCTCACAAATGACAGGGAGGGACACTGAAGCTTTCTTT
.,TRBJ1-1,.,TRBV7-9,CASARGGGTEAFF,TGTGCCAGCGCCCGGGGGGGGGGGACTGAAGCTTTCTTT
many,TRBJ1-1,.,TRBV11-2,CASSLRSPTAMNTEAFF,TGTGCCAGCAGCTTAAGAAGTCCAACAGCTATGAACACTGAAGCTTTCTTT
.,TRBJ2-7,.,TRBV4-2,CASSQDLASEQYF,TGTGCCAGCAGCCAAGATTTAGCAAGCGAGCAGTACTTC
many,TRBJ2-5,TRBD2,TRBV3-1,CASSHLAGQETQYF,TGTGCCAGCAGCCACCTAGCGGGCCAAGAGACCCAGTACTTC
few,TRBJ1-2,.,TRBV3-1,CASSQEAVGGYGYTF,TGTGCCAGCAGCCAAGAAGCGGTAGGAGGGTATGGCTACACCTTC
few,TRBJ2-3,.,TRBV6-5,CASSSRGSLQDTQYF,TGTGCCAGCAGTTCCCGGGGATCCCTTCAAGATACGCAGTATTTT
.,TRBJ1-5,TRBD1,TRBV15,CATSVPGTGGNQPQHF,TGTGCCACCAGCGTTCCCGGGACAGGGGGCAATCAGCCCCAGCATTTT
few,TRBJ2-7,.,TRBV5-1,CASSRDPSYEQYF,TGCGCCAGCAGCCGGGACCCGAGTTACGAGCAGTACTTC
many,TRBJ1-5,.,TRBV28,CASSLSRWVGGNNQPQHF,TGTGCCAGCAGTTTATCGAGGTGGGTGGGAGGGAACAATCAGCCCCAGCATTTT
.,TRBJ1-1,TRBD1,TRBV7-6,CASSLDGTGGAFF,TGTGCCAGCAGCTTAGATGGCACAGGGGGAGCTTTCTTT
few,TRBJ1-1,TRBD1,TRBV27,CASSLFPGGFSSEAFF,TGTGCCAGCAGTTTATTCCCAGGGGGGTTTAGTTCTGAAGCTTTCTTT
.,TRBJ2-3,.,TRBV7-6,CASSDRQDFTDTQYF,TGTGCCAGCAGCGACCGACAGGATTTCACAGATACGCAGTATTTT
.,TRBJ2-7,.,TRBV5-5,CASSLSTAVGQYF,TGTGCCAGCAGCTTGTCGACTGCGGTAGGGCAGTACTTC
few,TRBJ2-5,TRBD2,TRBV30,CAWTHPGLAGGWGETQYF,TGTGCCTGGACCCACCCGGGCCTAGCGGGAGGGTGGGGAGAGACCCAGTACTTC
many,TRBJ2-7,.,TRBV28,CASSTSDYEQYF,.
many,TRBJ1-1,TRBD1,TRBV12-3/TRBV12-4,CASSFLGQGITEAFF,TGTGCCAGCAGTTTTCTAGGACAGGGCATCACTGAAGCTTTCTTT
.,TRBJ2-3,TRBD2,TRBV19,CASSMWLAAPRDTQYF,TGTGCCAGTAGTATGTGGCTAGCGGCGCCCCGAGATACGCAGTATTTT
many,TRBJ1-2,.,TRBV20-1,CSARELGRDIANYGYTF,TGCAGTGCTAGAGAGTTGGGAAGGGACATAGCTAACTATGGCTACACCTTC
few,TRBJ1-2,TRBD1,TRBV29-1,CSVSDRAYGYTF,TGCAGCGTTTCTGACAGGGCCTATGGCTACACCTTC
few,TRBJ2-7,.,TRBV7-6,CASSLNPTESSYEQYF,TGTGCCAGCAGCTTAAATCCCACAGAGAGCTCCTACGAGCAGTACTTC
.,TRBJ2-2,.,TRBV7-6,CASSGQQNTGELFF,TGTGCCAGCAGCGGCCAGCAGAACACCGGGGAGCTGTTTTTT
many,TRBJ2-7,.,TRBV3-1,CASSQDNLGYEQYF,TGTGCCAGCAGCCAAGACAACTTGGGCTACGAGCAGTACTTC
.,TRBJ2-5,TRBD1,TRBV6-9,CASSSGYGQGRVRGTQYF,TGTGCCAGCAGTTCTGGATACGGACAGGGGAGAGTGCGCGGGACCCAGTACTTC
few,TRBJ1-2,.,TRBV7-6,CASSLGQSPGGYTF,TGTGCCAGCAGCTTAGGACAGTCCCCGGGTGGCTACACCTTC
many,TRBJ2-4,.,TRBV11-2,CASSLEVHVHFKNIQYF,TGTGCCAGCAGCTTAGAGGTGCACGTACACTTCAAAAACATTCAGTACTTC
many,TRBJ1-1,.,TRBV19,CASKAGGTEAFF,TGTGCCAGTAAAGCCGGGGGCACTGAAGCTTTCTTT
.,TRBJ2-7,.,TRBV19,CASSIKGAPPSEQYF,TGTGCCAGTAGTATAAAAGGCGCGCCTCCCTCAGAGCAGTACTTC
few,TRBJ1-3,.,TRBV28,CASSSPGLGYTIYF,TGTGCCAGCAGTTCTCCGGGACTCGGGTACACCATATATTTT
many,TRBJ2-7,.,TRBV28,CATYGRLVEQYF,TGTGCCACCTATGGACGTCTGGTCGAGCAGTACTTC
.,TRBJ1-6,.,TRBV28,CASSLGGHSPLHF,TGTGCCAGCAGTTTGGGGGGTCATTCACCCCTCCACTTT
many,TRBJ2-7,TRBD1,TRBV2,CASIPPDRVDEQYF,TGTGCCAGCATCCCCCCCGACAGGGTGGACGAGCAGTACTTC
few,TRBJ2-5,TRBD2,TRBV5-6,CASRSSGSSVETQYF,TGTGCCAGCCGGTCTAGCGGGAGTAGTGTGGAGACCCAGTACTTC
.,TRBJ2-2,.,TRBV18,CASSEQKDTGELFF,TGTGCCAGCTCAGAGCAGAAGGACACCGGGGAGCTGTTTTTT
few,TRBJ1-5,.,TRBV5-6,CASSSTGTRNQPQHF,TGTGCCAGCAGCTCAACAGGGACTCGCAATCAGCCCCAGCATTTT
many,TRBJ1-6,.,TRBV28,CASRVGNSPLHF,TGTGCCTCCAGGGTAGGGAATTCACCCCTCCACTTT
.,TRBJ1-1,.,TRBV19,CASSILENTEAFF,TGTGCCAGTAGTATATTGGAGAACACTGAAGCTTTCTTT
few,TRBJ2-3,TRBD2,TRBV2,CASSELAGNTQYF,TGTGCCAGCAGTGAGCTAGCGGGGAATACGCAGTATTTT
few,TRBJ1-2,.,TRBV28,CASSTAYTLARVQENYGYTF,TGTGCCAGCAGTACCGCCTATACACTTGCAAGGGTACAAGAGAACTATGGCTACACCTTC
many,TRBJ2-7,.,TRBV20-1,CSARGGQSYEQYF,TGCAGTGCTAGGGGGGGACAGTCCTACGAGCAGTACTTC
few,TRBJ1-3,.,TRBV29-1,CSVRLYSGNTIYF,TGCAGCGTCCGACTGTACTCTGGAAACACCATATATTTT
.,TRBJ2-3,TRBD2,TRBV29-1,CSVSGLAGVRTDTQYF,TGCAGCGTGTCCGGACTAGCGGGAGTAAGAACAGATACGCAGTATTTT
once,TRBJ2-5,TRBD1,TRBV28,CASSLTGTGGRETQYF,TGTGCCAGCAGCCTCACCGGGACAGGGGGGCGGGAGACCCAGTACTTC
many,TRBJ1-2,.,TRBV20-1,CSASPGGPGYTF,TGCAGTGCTAGCCCTGGGGGCCCTGGCTACACCTTC